This T cell receptor (beta chain) was recovered during a study of blood T cell repertoires in COVID-19. Sequencing was performed with immunoSEQ multiplex PCR; in TCRdb, only in-frame clones are kept and a portion is missing. The sample carries some 180,000 clones, 65% to 85% recorded once. The CDR3 is made up of 13 amino acids. Trimming cost V 4 bases and J 7 bases, with 8 bases left between them. In germline, CDR1 is KGHSH, CDR2 LQKENI. The sample comprised peripheral blood. The TCR comes from a woman in her forties with COVID-19, enrolled during active disease. The chain combines TRBV18 with TRBJ1-6; possible D gene TRBD1, 5 bases. The CDR3 sequence is CASSQGRNSPLHF. The CDR3 region has the DNA TGTGCCAGCTCACAGGGGAGGAATTCACCCCTCCACTTT.